The 31 T cell receptor beta chains in this list originate from one sample, sequenced in a study of blood T cell repertoires in COVID-19. Method: immunoSEQ multiplex PCR; TCRdb's copy keeps in-frame clones and lacks some. The data contain about 280,000 clones, approximately 88% of them singletons. Sequences were obtained from peripheral blood. The receptor source for this set is a man aged 18 to 35 with active or convalescent COVID-19.

This clone was picked up one time. The J gene is TRBJ2-7, the V gene TRBV27; D possibly corresponds to TRBD2 (6 bases). The CDR3 loop spans 15 amino acids. V lost 2 bases and J lost 0, with 11 bases in between. Germline lookup yields CDR1 MNHEY and CDR2 SMNVEV (reference sequence). The CDR3 coding sequence is TGTGCCAGCAGTTTACGGAGGGGATCCTCCTACGAGCAGTACTTC. This encodes CASSLRRGSSYEQYF.

The chain couples TRBV7-8 to TRBJ2-5; 10 bases match TRBD2. J was trimmed by 5 bases and V by 5 bases; bases with no gene match: 14. CDR3 size: 17 residues. The V gene's germline CDR1 is SGHVS and CDR2 FQNEAQ. The CDR3 loop reads CASSPMGGLAAFETQYF. CDR3 sequence (DNA): TGTGCCAGCAGCCCAATGGGCGGACTAGCGGCCTTTGAGACCCAGTACTTC.

The V call is TRBV11-2, the J call TRBJ2-7; 8 nucleotides line up with TRBD1. V lost 6 bases and J lost 9; bases outside the gene matches: 7. CDR1 and CDR2 from the germline V gene are SGHAT and FQNNGV. The CDR3 runs to 12 residues. As DNA, the CDR3 is TGTGCCAGCAGGACAGGGGCAGGGAGGCAGTACTTC. Protein: CASRTGAGRQYF.

This clone occurred many times. The chain couples TRBV25-1 to TRBJ1-5; D not certain. The ends were cut back, 3 bases at V and 9 bases at J, with 18 bases in the middle. CDR3 length: 15 amino acids. Germline CDR1 is MGHDK and CDR2 is SYGVNS. The CDR3, as DNA: TGTGCCAGCAGTGATTTGGGAGTCCTCGAGGGGCCCCAGCATTTT. This codes for CASSDLGVLEGPQHF.

The CDR3 coding sequence is TGTGCCAGCAGCTCGGGGGACAGGGGCTATAATTCACCCCTCCACTTT. It is translated as CASSSGDRGYNSPLHF. This chain links TRBV5-5 with TRBJ1-6, with 10 bases that match TRBD1. Germline V gene lookup returns CDR1 SGHKS and CDR2 YYEKEE (reference sequence). V shed 3 bases and J 3 bases; nucleotides not matched to a gene: 3. The CDR3 has 16 residues.

This chain uses TRBV7-8 with TRBJ1-5; D gene unclear. Germline CDR1 reads SGHVS; CDR2 reads FQNEAQ. The CDR3 has 19 residues. Deletions cut 2 bases from V and 0 bases from J, with 20 bases between. The CDR3, as DNA: TGTGCCAGCAGCTTAAGGCCCGCACGGGATGGGGATAGCAATCAGCCCCAGCATTTT. Translation: CASSLRPARDGDSNQPQHF.

The sample holds one count of this clone. The chain couples TRBV10-3 to TRBJ2-3, with a tentative D call TRBD2 (7 bases). V lost 3 bases to trimming and J lost 4 bases, with 11 bases between them. This CDR3 has 14 residues. The germline gives CDR1 ENHRY, CDR2 SYGVKD. In nucleotides, the CDR3 is TGTGCCATCAGTGACCGAGGGGGGGCAGATACGCAGTATTTT. It specifies CAISDRGGADTQYF.

The chain has TRBV7-8 and TRBJ2-3; TRBD2 might be the D (6 bases). The CDR3 is made up of 14 amino acids. The V gene's germline CDR1 is SGHVS and CDR2 FQNEAQ. Trimming removed 8 bases from V and 3 bases from J, with 15 bases in between. The CDR3 sequence: CASVGGVRTDTQYF. Written as DNA, the CDR3 is TGTGCCAGCGTAGGCGGGGTTCGGACAGATACGCAGTATTTT. The variable domain in full, completed from reference TRBV7-8 and TRBJ2-3, reads GAGVSQSPRYKVAKRGQDVALRCDPISGHVSLFWYQQALGQGPEFLTYFQNEAQLDKSGLPSDRFFAERPEGSVSTLKIQRTQQEDSAVYLCASVGGVRTDTQYFGPGTRLTVL.

The chain is built from TRBV10-2 and TRBJ1-3, with 9 bases aligning to TRBD1. Germline V lookup: CDR1 WSHSY, CDR2 SAAADI. The V gene end was trimmed by 5 bases and the J gene end by 1 base; junction bases not matched to a gene: 3. This CDR3 is 15 amino acids long. CDR3 region: CASSPGTGSGNTIYF. The CDR3, as DNA: TGCGCCAGCAGTCCCGGGACAGGGTCTGGAAACACCATATATTTT.

The V and J genes are TRBV9 and TRBJ2-7; 7 bases line up with TRBD1. CDR3 length equals 15 residues. Germline trimming cut 0 bases from V and 2 bases from J; bases unmatched to any gene: 5. Germline V gene lookup returns CDR1 SGDLS and CDR2 YYNGEE. CDR3 amino acids: CASSVEDDRAYEQYF. CDR3 nucleotides: TGTGCCAGCAGCGTAGAAGACGACAGGGCCTACGAGCAGTACTTC.

The rearrangement uses TRBV9 and TRBJ2-5, with 7 positions matching TRBD2. This CDR3 has 14 residues. Germline CDR1 reads SGDLS; CDR2 reads YYNGEE. The V and J ends lost 3 bases and 7 bases, in that order; junction bases with no gene match: 9. As DNA, the CDR3 is TGTGCCAGCAGCGGGCAACTAGCTAGCGGGACCCAGTACTTC. Amino acids: CASSGQLASGTQYF. Combining the CDR3 with reference TRBV9 and TRBJ2-5 gives the whole variable domain DSGVTQTPKHLITATGQRVTLRCSPRSGDLSVYWYQQSLDQGLQFLIQYYNGEERAKGNILERFSAQQFPDLHSELNLSSLELGDSALYFCASSGQLASGTQYFGPGTRLLVL.

The V and J genes are TRBV12-3 or TRBV12-4 and TRBJ2-7; TRBD1 is a possible D gene (5 bases). The CDR3 covers 13 residues. V lost 3 bases and J 3 bases, leaving 9 bases between the germline ends. DNA for the CDR3: TGTGCCAGCAGTTTCGGCAGGGTCTACGAGCAGTACTTC. Translation: CASSFGRVYEQYF.

This clone was observed a single time. The junction departs from the called germline gene at one end, perhaps through a read error. This chain joins TRBV7-9 and TRBJ1-3, with unresolved D. Germline CDR1 SEHNR, CDR2 FQNEAQ (reference sequence). This CDR3 has 14 residues. The DNA of the CDR3 is TGTGCCAGCAGCCTTACCGGGAAAAGAAACGCCATATATTTT. Translating gives CASSLTGKRNAIYF.

This chain links TRBV28 with TRBJ2-7, with D unclear. Germline CDR1 and CDR2: MDHEN and SYDVKM. The CDR3 runs to 14 residues. The germline V and J ends were trimmed by 6 bases and 0 bases, with 12 bases remaining between them. The CDR3 DNA is TGTGCCAGCAGATACATGGGCCCCTCCTACGAGCAGTACTTC. The encoded protein is CASRYMGPSYEQYF.

This clone has a single count. The chain carries TRBV27 and TRBJ1-5; D is perhaps TRBD1 (5 bases). The CDR3 totals 14 residues. The germline gives CDR1 MNHEY, CDR2 SMNVEV (reference sequence). Trimming took off 6 bases at V and 0 bases at J, with 9 bases between the two ends. The CDR3, as DNA: TGTGCCAGCAGAGCAGGGAATAGCAATCAGCCCCAGCATTTT. Protein: CASRAGNSNQPQHF.

For the CDR3, the DNA is TGCGCCAGCAGGAGGGACAGGGGTTCCTATGGCTACACCTTC. It specifies CASRRDRGSYGYTF. The rearrangement uses TRBV5-1 and TRBJ1-2, with 10 nucleotides matching TRBD1. This CDR3 region has 14 residues. Germline V gives CDR1 SGHRS, CDR2 YFSETQ. The V segment lost 5 bases and the J segment 4 bases; nucleotides outside the gene matches: 5.

This clone was recorded only once. The V and J genes are TRBV5-1 and TRBJ2-5; 8 nucleotides line up with TRBD2. Germline trimming cut 4 bases from V and 5 bases from J; bases unmatched to any gene: 10. From germline, CDR1 is SGHRS and CDR2 YFSETQ. The CDR3 runs to 15 residues. In nucleotides, the CDR3 is TGCGCCAGCAGCGAATGGACTAGCTTGCGGGAGACCCAGTACTTC. Residues: CASSEWTSLRETQYF.

V usage is TRBV18 and J usage is TRBJ2-7, with TRBD1 matching 10 bases. Germline-derived CDR1 and CDR2 are KGHSH and LQKENI. CDR3 size: 15 residues. V was clipped by 6 bases and J by 2 bases; unmatched bases: 7. The DNA of the CDR3 is TGTGCCAGCTCTGTGGGGACAGGGGTGACCTACGAGCAGTACTTC. It translates to CASSVGTGVTYEQYF.

The table lists this clone with a few counts. The chain combines TRBV3-1 (or the pseudogene TRBV3-2) with TRBJ1-1; 8 bases are shared with TRBD1. The CDR3 length is 14 residues. CDR1 LGHDT and CDR2 YNNKEL come from the germline V gene (reference sequence). The V and J ends lost 4 bases and 11 bases, in that order; junction bases with no gene match: 12. CDR3 amino acids: CASSPEVDRAGAFF. CDR3 coding DNA: TGTGCCAGCAGCCCAGAAGTGGACAGGGCGGGGGCTTTCTTT.

The rearrangement joins TRBV5-1 to TRBJ1-1, with TRBD1 as a possible D gene (6 bases). Trimming left V 0 bases short and J 1 base short, with 10 bases between. From germline, CDR1 is SGHRS and CDR2 YFSETQ. The CDR3 extends over 15 amino acids. This chain's CDR3 is CASSLEGHRNTEAFF. The CDR3, as DNA: TGCGCCAGCAGCTTGGAGGGACACCGGAACACTGAAGCTTTCTTT.

This clone has only a few counts. The gene calls are TRBV19 and TRBJ1-5, with D perhaps TRBD1 (6 bases). CDR3 size: 17 residues. CDR1 LNHDA and CDR2 SQIVND come from the germline V gene (reference sequence). V dropped 5 bases and J dropped 0 bases, with 17 bases sitting between them. In nucleotides, the CDR3 is TGTGCCAGTAGTGATTTCCGAGGACAGAATAGCAATCAGCCCCAGCATTTT. Translating it yields CASSDFRGQNSNQPQHF.

The rearrangement joins TRBV19 to TRBJ1-5; no firm D call. Trimming took off 6 bases at V and 1 base at J, with 13 bases between the two ends. Germline values: CDR1 LNHDA, CDR2 SQIVND (reference sequence). The length of the CDR3 is 15 residues. This CDR3 is CASRSGERSNQPQHF. The CDR3 nucleotides read TGTGCCAGTAGAAGCGGCGAACGAAGCAATCAGCCCCAGCATTTT.

Sample share makes this clone medium-sized. The genes are TRBV6-5 and TRBJ2-7, with 7 bases that match TRBD1. The ends lost 10 bases at V and 5 bases at J; junction bases unmatched: 17. CDR3 length: 15 residues. Germline-derived CDR1 and CDR2 are MNHEY and SVGAGI. The CDR3 DNA reads as TGTGCCATCCCTTCCCCTCAGGGGGTTGGGGACGAGCAGTACTTC. Encoded protein: CAIPSPQGVGDEQYF.

This chain uses TRBV7-2 with TRBJ1-1, with D perhaps TRBD1 (6 bases). The CDR3 is 13 amino acids. Trimming left V 4 bases short and J 4 bases short, with 10 bases between. CDR1 and CDR2 from the germline V gene are SGHTA and FQGNSA. The CDR3 is CASSSTGTTEAFF. The DNA for the CDR3 is TGTGCCAGCAGCTCTACAGGGACCACTGAAGCTTTCTTT.

This chain connects TRBV18 to TRBJ1-2, with no clear D. The CDR3 has 13 residues. Trimming took off 3 bases at V and 2 bases at J, with 7 bases between the two ends. Per the germline V gene, CDR1 is KGHSH and CDR2 is LQKENI. CDR3 in amino acids: CASSPDKNYGYTF. In DNA, the CDR3 is TGTGCCAGCTCACCCGACAAGAACTATGGCTACACCTTC.

This clone was recorded only once. This chain uses TRBV5-4 with TRBJ2-3; 10 bases match TRBD2. V lost 3 bases to trimming and J lost 0 bases; unmatched junction nucleotides: 4. CDR1 is SGHNT, CDR2 YYREEE, per germline (reference sequence). The CDR3 loop spans 16 amino acids. CDR3 sequence: CASSSPSGGSTDTQYF. The CDR3 DNA is TGTGCCAGCAGCTCCCCTAGCGGGGGTAGCACAGATACGCAGTATTTT.

The rearrangement joins TRBV14 to TRBJ1-2; D gene uncertain. Germline V lookup: CDR1 SGHDN, CDR2 FVKESK. The CDR3 spans 16 residues. V was pared by 0 bases and J by 0 bases, with 11 bases between. CDR3: CASSQERTAANYGYTF. The CDR3 nucleotides read TGTGCCAGCAGCCAAGAACGAACAGCCGCTAACTATGGCTACACCTTC.

The chain has TRBV7-9 and TRBJ2-7; D might be TRBD1 (5 bases). CDR3 length: 13 residues. The V end lost 2 bases, the J end lost 4 bases, and 9 bases lay between the germline ends. Germline loops: CDR1 SEHNR, CDR2 FQNEAQ (reference sequence). In DNA form, the CDR3 reads TGTGCCAGCAGCTTACAGGGCTGGTACGAGCAGTACTTC. It yields the protein CASSLQGWYEQYF.

The sample holds one count of this clone. V gene TRBV7-9 combines with J gene TRBJ1-4; D might be TRBD1 (5 bases). CDR3 length equals 15 residues. V lost 4 bases and J lost 8, with 17 bases in between. Looked up from germline, CDR1 is SEHNR and CDR2 is FQNEAQ (reference sequence). CDR3: CASSSPLGAQEKLFF. For the CDR3, the DNA is TGTGCCAGCAGCTCCCCGTTAGGGGCGCAGGAAAAACTGTTTTTT.

The rearrangement links TRBV14 to TRBJ1-2; D is perhaps TRBD1 (5 bases). The ends were cut back, 0 bases at V and 8 bases at J, with 10 bases in the middle. The germline gives CDR1 SGHDN, CDR2 FVKESK. CDR3 length: 13 residues. CDR3 protein: CASSQEGVSGYTF. Here the CDR3 DNA reads TGTGCCAGCAGCCAAGAAGGGGTGTCGGGCTACACCTTC.

V is TRBV20-1 and J is TRBJ1-2; D gene uncertain. The V end was cut by 6 bases, the J end by 8 bases, with 10 bases between. This CDR3 comprises 10 residues. Germline V gene lookup returns CDR1 DFQATT and CDR2 SNEGSKA (reference sequence). The chain's CDR3 is CSAQVPGYTF. In DNA, the CDR3 is TGCAGTGCCCAGGTCCCGGGCTACACCTTC.